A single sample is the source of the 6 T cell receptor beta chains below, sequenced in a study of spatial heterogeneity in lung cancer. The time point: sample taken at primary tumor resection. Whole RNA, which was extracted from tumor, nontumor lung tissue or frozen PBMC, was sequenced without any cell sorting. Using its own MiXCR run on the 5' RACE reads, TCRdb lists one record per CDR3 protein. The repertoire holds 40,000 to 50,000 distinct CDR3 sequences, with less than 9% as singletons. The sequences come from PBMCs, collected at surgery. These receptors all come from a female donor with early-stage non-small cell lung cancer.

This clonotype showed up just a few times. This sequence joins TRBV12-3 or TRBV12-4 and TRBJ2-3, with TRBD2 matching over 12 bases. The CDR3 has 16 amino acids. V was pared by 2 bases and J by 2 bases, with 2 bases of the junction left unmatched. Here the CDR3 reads CASSLLAGGTTDTQYF. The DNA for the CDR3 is TGTGCCAGCAGTTTACTAGCGGGGGGGACCACAGATACGCAGTATTTT.

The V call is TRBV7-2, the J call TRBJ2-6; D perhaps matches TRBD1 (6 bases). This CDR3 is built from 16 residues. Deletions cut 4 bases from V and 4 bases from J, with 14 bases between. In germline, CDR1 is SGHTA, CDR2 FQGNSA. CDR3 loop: CASSSSQGSGANVLTF. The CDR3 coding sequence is TGTGCCAGCAGCTCCTCACAGGGTTCCGGGGCCAACGTCCTGACTTTC.

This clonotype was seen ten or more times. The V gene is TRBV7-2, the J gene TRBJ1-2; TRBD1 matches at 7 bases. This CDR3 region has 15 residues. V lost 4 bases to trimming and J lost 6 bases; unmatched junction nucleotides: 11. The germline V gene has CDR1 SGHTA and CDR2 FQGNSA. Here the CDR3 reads CASSSMPGGSDGYTF. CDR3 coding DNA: TGTGCCAGCAGCTCCATGCCAGGGGGAAGCGATGGCTACACCTTC.

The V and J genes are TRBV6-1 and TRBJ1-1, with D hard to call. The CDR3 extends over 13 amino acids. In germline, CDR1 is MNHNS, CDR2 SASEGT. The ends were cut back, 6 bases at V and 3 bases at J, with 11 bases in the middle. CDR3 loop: CASSPTRDTEAFF. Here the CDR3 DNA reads TGTGCCAGCAGCCCCACTAGGGACACTGAAGCTTTCTTT.

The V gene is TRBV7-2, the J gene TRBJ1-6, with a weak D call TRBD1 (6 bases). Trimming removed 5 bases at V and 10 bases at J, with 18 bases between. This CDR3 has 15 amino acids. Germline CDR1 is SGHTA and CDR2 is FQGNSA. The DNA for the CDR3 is TGTGCCAGCAGCCTCAGGACAGCGGGTCGGTCACCCCTCCACTTT. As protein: CASSLRTAGRSPLHF.

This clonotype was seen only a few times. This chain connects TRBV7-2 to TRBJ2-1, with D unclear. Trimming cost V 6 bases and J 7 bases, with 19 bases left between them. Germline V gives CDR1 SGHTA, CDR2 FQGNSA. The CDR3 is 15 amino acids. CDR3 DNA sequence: TGTGCCAGCAGTCTTAGGGCAGCGCAGGAGAATGAGCAGTTCTTC. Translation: CASSLRAAQENEQFF.